The clone carrying this TCR beta chain was found a few times. Its antigen is currently unknown. A TCRbeta library incorporating unique molecular identifiers was prepared. Each CDR3 protein gets one entry after TCRdb re-called the PCR reads with MiXCR. Here the sample spans about 300,000 distinct CDR3 sequences, over 7% being singletons. The sample belongs to a study of T-cell reconstitution after alpha-beta-depleted transplantation in children. Study results and caveats: The main origin of T-cell counts and diversity one year after transplant was newly produced T cells. For some patients, TCRbeta diversity was high at day 60 because of recipient T cells and thymic progenitors that survived. It was reported that alpha-beta T cells came from several hundred expanded graft clones (about two months after transplant).

The sequence came from a female patient aged 2-15 years who had a stem cell transplant for Fanconi anemia, so the T cells may come from the graft donor. Sequencing used peripheral blood, obtained 360 days after TCRalphabeta/CD19-depleted stem cell transplant.

The DNA for the CDR3 is TGTGCCAGCAGTTACCGGGACTTCTACAATGAGCAGTTCTTC. It yields the protein CASSYRDFYNEQFF. The chain employs TRBV27 and TRBJ2-1; D might be TRBD2 (6 bases). The CDR3 runs 14 residues. V shed 4 bases and J shed 3 bases, with 10 bases lying between them. Germline assignment: CDR1 MNHEY and CDR2 SMNVEV (reference sequence).